Shown below are 17 T cell receptor beta chains from a single sample sequenced in a study of T-cell reconstitution after alpha-beta-depleted transplantation in children. Unique molecular identifiers were incorporated when the TCRbeta library was constructed. TCRdb recomputed calls from the PCR reads with MiXCR, one row per CDR3 protein. The profile shows some 390,000 distinct CDR3 sequences, 20% of them singletons. Sample: PBMCs from the stem cell graft donor, taken from the stem cell graft. The receptors were gathered from a human donor who donated a stem cell graft to a child with acute myeloid leukemia.

This clonotype has more than one count but fewer than ten. The V gene is TRBV19, the J gene TRBJ2-7; TRBD2 aligns across 8 bases. The CDR3 length is 14 residues. The V segment lost 1 base and the J segment 2 bases; nucleotides outside the gene matches: 1. The V gene's germline CDR1 is LNHDA and CDR2 SQIVND (reference sequence). The CDR3 bases are TGTGCCAGTAGTATAGTCGGGAGGGCCTACGAGCAGTACTTC. Translating it yields CASSIVGRAYEQYF.

This clonotype has ten or more counts. The chain links TRBV20-1 to TRBJ1-1; D is possibly TRBD1 (5 bases). This CDR3 contains 13 residues. Germline CDR1 and CDR2: DFQATT and SNEGSKA (reference sequence). Trimming removed 4 bases at V and 4 bases at J, with 13 bases between. The CDR3 reads CSAKEAGGTEAFF. Here the CDR3 DNA reads TGCAGTGCTAAGGAAGCCGGGGGCACTGAAGCTTTCTTT.

In this sample, this clonotype turned up a few times. This rearrangement joins TRBV12-3 or TRBV12-4 to TRBJ2-1, with 10 nucleotides matching TRBD2. The junction had 11 bases not matched to a gene; V was cut back by 5 bases and J by 7 bases. CDR3 length equals 16 residues. In nucleotides, the CDR3 is TGTGCCAGCAGTCCCCCCGGGCTAGCGGGAGCGAATGAGCAGTTCTTC. It codes for CASSPPGLAGANEQFF.

The chain is built from TRBV20-1 and TRBJ2-5, with 13 bases that match TRBD2. Germline-derived CDR1 and CDR2 are DFQATT and SNEGSKA (reference sequence). This CDR3 has 18 amino acids. V trimming: 4 bases; J trimming: 2 bases; junction bases outside the gene matches: 13. CDR3 amino acids: CSATRRLAGGLQQETQYF. CDR3 nucleotide sequence: TGCAGTGCTACCCGGAGACTAGCGGGAGGACTCCAACAAGAGACCCAGTACTTC.

The CDR3 nucleotides read TGTGCCACCAGCAGGGGGGAGACTTACCAAGAGACCCAGTACTTC. This encodes CATSRGETYQETQYF. The chain is built from TRBV15 and TRBJ2-5; D tentatively fits TRBD1 or TRBD2 (5 bases each). CDR1 is LNHNV, CDR2 YYDKDF, per germline (reference sequence). This CDR3 has 15 residues. V was shortened by 3 bases and J by 0 bases, with 11 bases between the two germline ends.

This clonotype was seen many times. This rearrangement joins TRBV29-1 to TRBJ2-1; no reliable D call. This CDR3 comprises 12 residues. CDR1 and CDR2 from the germline V gene are SQVTM and ANQGSEA. Trimming pared 3 bases from V and 10 bases from J, leaving 13 bases between. The CDR3 nucleotides are TGCAGCGTTGATGGGCTACCGGGCGAGCAGTTCTTC. Translating gives CSVDGLPGEQFF.

The chain has TRBV6-5 and TRBJ2-7; 12 bases match TRBD1. The CDR3 has 14 residues. The V and J ends lost 4 bases and 5 bases, in that order; junction bases with no gene match: 3. CDR1 and CDR2 from the germline V gene are MNHEY and SVGAGI. Written as DNA, the CDR3 is TGTGCCAGCAGTTGGGGACAGGGGGCCAACGAGCAGTACTTC. It codes for CASSWGQGANEQYF.

This clonotype came up a few times. The V and J genes are TRBV13 and TRBJ2-2, with D perhaps given as TRBD1 or TRBD2 (5 bases each). Germline values: CDR1 PRHDT, CDR2 FYEKMQ (reference sequence). The CDR3 consists of 14 residues. The V gene lost 0 bases and the J gene lost 4 bases, with 6 bases spanning the gap. CDR3 region: CASSLGGTTGELFF. For the CDR3, the DNA is TGTGCCAGCAGCTTAGGAGGGACCACCGGGGAGCTGTTTTTT.

Written as DNA, the CDR3 is TGTGCCAGCTCACCACCTGGACTAGCGGGACGGGAAGATACGCAGTATTTT. This encodes CASSPPGLAGREDTQYF. The gene calls are TRBV18 and TRBJ2-3; 12 bases line up with TRBD2. In germline, CDR1 is KGHSH, CDR2 LQKENI. The CDR3 is 17 amino acids. J lost 5 bases, V lost 0 bases, and 6 bases had no gene match. The full variable domain, rest sourced from reference TRBV18 and TRBJ2-3, is NAGVMQNPRHLVRRRGQEARLRCSPMKGHSHVYWYRQLPEEGLKFMVYLQKENIIDESGMPKERFSAEFPKEGPSILRIQQVVRGDSAAYFCASSPPGLAGREDTQYFGPGTRLTVL.

This chain connects TRBV7-7 to TRBJ1-3, with a weak D call TRBD1 (5 bases). The germline V gene encodes CDR1 SSHAT and CDR2 FNYEAQ (reference sequence). Trimming took off 1 base at V and 7 bases at J, with 8 bases between the two ends. The CDR3 covers 13 residues. The CDR3 sequence is CASSLERGNTIYF. In nucleotides, the CDR3 is TGTGCCAGCAGCTTAGAACGGGGCAACACCATATATTTT.

This clonotype was counted only a few times. V is TRBV6-4 and J is TRBJ1-1; no definite D call. The CDR3 runs to 14 residues. The V end was cut by 0 bases, the J end by 6 bases, with 11 bases between. CDR1 and CDR2 from the germline V gene are MRHNA and SNTAGT. CDR3 coding DNA: TGTGCCAGCAGTGACTCCTTTGGAGGTTCTGAAGCTTTCTTT. This translates into CASSDSFGGSEAFF.

This chain connects TRBV10-3 to TRBJ2-3; tentative D call: TRBD2 (5 bases). The CDR3 is 11 residues long. V lost 7 bases and J 6 bases, leaving 8 bases between the germline ends. Per germline, CDR1 ENHRY and CDR2 SYGVKD. CDR3 sequence (DNA): TGTGCCATCATGGGGAGTGATACGCAGTATTTT. It encodes CAIMGSDTQYF.

This chain connects TRBV15 to TRBJ1-1; D is ambiguous. Germline CDR1 LNHNV, CDR2 YYDKDF (reference sequence). With 1 base removed from V and 1 base from J, the gap between germline ends came to 19 bases. This CDR3 spans 18 amino acids. CDR3 region: CATSRVPDLSFGNTEAFF. For the CDR3, the DNA is TGTGCCACCAGCAGAGTCCCTGACCTCTCTTTCGGGAACACTGAAGCTTTCTTT.

V gene TRBV4-1 combines with J gene TRBJ1-1; TRBD1 is a possible D gene (6 bases). The CDR3 sequence is 15 residues long. The germline gives CDR1 MGHRA, CDR2 YSYEKL. V lost 2 bases and J 1 base, leaving 11 bases between the germline ends. The CDR3 DNA reads as TGCGCCAGCAGCCAAATCGGGGGCCCGAACACTGAAGCTTTCTTT. Translating gives CASSQIGGPNTEAFF.

V and J are TRBV4-1 and TRBJ1-4; 8 bases are a match to TRBD1. Germline CDR1 reads MGHRA; CDR2 reads YSYEKL. The ends lost 6 bases at V and 4 bases at J; junction bases unmatched: 4. CDR3 length: 14 amino acids. The CDR3 coding sequence is TGCGCCAGCAGAGGGACAGGCCTTAATGAAAAACTGTTTTTT. Residues: CASRGTGLNEKLFF.

Many counts were recorded for this clonotype. This chain uses TRBV20-1 with TRBJ1-1; weak D call: TRBD1 (5 bases). With 5 bases removed from V and 0 bases from J, the gap between germline ends came to 13 bases. Germline V CDR1 and CDR2: DFQATT, SNEGSKA (reference sequence). The CDR3 is 14 residues long. The CDR3 nucleotides read TGCAGTGCTCGGGGGGAGACCATGAACACTGAAGCTTTCTTT. Its protein product is CSARGETMNTEAFF.

CDR3 residues: CASSYDTYQETQYF. Here the CDR3 DNA reads TGTGCCAGCAGTTACGATACGTACCAAGAGACCCAGTACTTC. The chain joins TRBV6-5 to TRBJ2-5; D remains unclear. The CDR3 runs to 14 residues. The V end was cut by 2 bases, the J end by 0 bases, with 7 bases between. CDR1 is MNHEY, CDR2 SVGAGI, per germline.